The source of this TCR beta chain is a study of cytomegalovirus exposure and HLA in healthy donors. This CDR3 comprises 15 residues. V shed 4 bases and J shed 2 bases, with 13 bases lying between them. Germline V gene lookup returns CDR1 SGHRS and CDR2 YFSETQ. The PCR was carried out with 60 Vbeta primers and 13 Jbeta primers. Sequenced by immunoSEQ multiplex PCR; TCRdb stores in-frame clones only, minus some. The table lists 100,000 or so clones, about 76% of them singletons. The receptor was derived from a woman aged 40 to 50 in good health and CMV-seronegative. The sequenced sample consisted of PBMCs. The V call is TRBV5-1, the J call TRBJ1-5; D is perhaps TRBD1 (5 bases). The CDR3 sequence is CASSVGGTGNQPQHF. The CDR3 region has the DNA TGCGCCAGCAGCGTCGGGGGAACAGGCAATCAGCCCCAGCATTTT.